This T cell receptor (beta chain) was captured by sequencing in a study of CD8+ T cells in alopecia areata (dated by TCRdb to the late 2010s). The study in broad terms: Treated patients were enrolled in an open-label pilot trial of oral tofacitinib, 5 to 10 mg twice daily, for moderate-to-severe alopecia areata. Tofacitinib was given for 6 to 18 months, followed by 6 months of follow-up off drug to assess delayed response and recurrence. In treated patients, disease severity was measured using the SALT score, which gives the percentage of scalp surface area affected. In both human patients and the C3H/HeJ mouse model, the study applied high-throughput TCRbeta sequencing to look at T cell clonal expansion in alopecia areata. In humans, TCRbeta sequencing was performed on scalp tissue and on sorted CD4+ and CD8+ peripheral blood T cells from healthy controls and from patients with patchy or totalis/universalis alopecia areata. Biopsies were taken from tofacitinib-treated patients at baseline and at 4 and 24 weeks of treatment, and a later scalp biopsy was taken in several of the tofacitinib-treated patients. Clonality in the scalp was compared among normal scalp (n=4), patchy alopecia areata scalp (n=8), and alopecia totalis/universalis scalp (n=8). RNA came from the PAXgene miRNA kit for fixed scalp, the miRNeasy kit for PBMCs, and the RNeasy kit for mouse skin. TCRbeta CDR3 regions were amplified by immunoSEQ multiplex PCR with 35 Vbeta forward and 13 Jbeta reverse primers.

In light of the paper, this sample's time point label describes: around 22 weeks on oral tofacitinib. Interpreted using the paper, the treatment or condition label stands for: oral pan-JAK inhibitor, 5-10 mg twice daily. Lesional scalp punch biopsies and peripheral blood were collected from alopecia areata patients. After PBMCs were isolated by density centrifugation and stained for CD3, CD4 and CD8, a FACSAria was used to sort CD4+ and CD8+ T cells. A word on this clone: The target of this receptor is not known. Base qualities are not recorded, but no much larger clone differs from it by a single base.

Here is what the overall study found, with its caveats: With tofacitinib, both scalp clonality and the number of expanded CD8+ clones among the top 100 scalp clones went down significantly. Compared with normal scalp, lesional scalp had higher clonality and more expanded CD8+ clones, particularly in alopecia totalis/universalis, a pattern that suggests antigenic drive. Unlike mouse skin, where gammadelta T cells dominate, normal human skin contains resident alphabeta T cells that get sequenced too, which complicates analysis of the scalp TCR repertoire. Compared with mice, TCR sequences shared between patients were less clear, possibly partly because of HLA diversity across the patient population. The treated cohort was small, with a single nonresponder, so links between baseline CD8+ expansion and response need larger studies. During tofacitinib treatment, many expanded lesional clones remained in scalp and blood, and this persistence may partly explain relapse after treatment is stopped.

The CDR3 runs 15 amino acids, cysteine and phenylalanine included. The kept DNA is CDR3 alone, 45 bases in frame from the first base. V is reduced by 0 bases and J by 1 base, leaving a spacing of 12 bases between them. CDR1 and CDR2 (GTSNPN, SVGIG) derive from the germline V gene (reference sequence). The library relied on the immunoSEQ multiplex PCR assay. RNA was extracted from all samples and reverse transcribed into cDNA, which served as template for TCR sequencing. First-strand cDNA was synthesized using SuperScript III with a 2:1 mix of oligo-dT and random hexamers. A synthetic immune receptor repertoire was used to gauge amplification bias, and whatever bias remained was removed computationally. In the authors' own workflow: Raw reads were preprocessed to remove errors, and CDR3 was defined by IMGT conventions from the conserved cysteine to phenylalanine. To get clonality, Shannon entropy was normalized by log2 of the number of productive unique TCRs and the result was subtracted from 1. Whether each scalp clone was CD4 or CD8 was inferred by checking scalp TCRbeta sequences against the CD4 and CD8 repertoires from sorted blood. TCRdb took this table from immuneACCESS and kept in-frame rearrangements with V and J called. Such tables lack part of the clones; where checked against another copy, unresolved V genes explain under half of the gap, and the rest is unexplained. V, J and clone size reflect that table, while D and trimming were determined from the DNA. This sample holds under 350,000 clones; 58% were observed only once. The ten top clones hold about 1.8% of the sample.

This receptor was obtained from a human donor with alopecia areata. Sequencing used CD4+ T cells sorted from blood, obtained at week 24, from a patient treated with tofacitinib. This receptor chain uses TRBV30 and TRBJ1-1, and the D gene may be TRBD1, 5 bases matching. The CDR3 protein sequence reads: CAWSVRSGWNTEAFF. The nucleotide sequence reads as follows: TGTGCCTGGAGTGTACGATCAGGGTGGAACACTGAAGCTTTCTTT.